The present entry profiles one T cell receptor (beta chain) with its context. Trimming left V 5 bases short and J 8 bases short, with 9 bases between. The CDR3 loop spans 11 amino acids. These data come from a study of patients and donors after allogeneic stem cell transplantation. TCRdb itself ran the RT-PCR reads through MiXCR, one entry per CDR3 protein. The sample yields roughly 190,000 distinct CDR3 sequences, around two fifths seen once. The receptor comes from a human donor who was either an allogeneic HSCT recipient or a stem cell or donor lymphocyte infusion donor (not recorded which). It is not recorded whose cells these are; they may come from a transplant donor. The sequenced sample consisted of blood, either unsorted or a sorted T cell fraction (not recorded which). The rearrangement uses TRBV12-3 or TRBV12-4 and TRBJ1-1; D gene ambiguous. CDR3 in amino acids: CASSMTVEAFF. In DNA, the CDR3 is TGTGCCAGCAGTATGACGGTCGAAGCTTTCTTT.